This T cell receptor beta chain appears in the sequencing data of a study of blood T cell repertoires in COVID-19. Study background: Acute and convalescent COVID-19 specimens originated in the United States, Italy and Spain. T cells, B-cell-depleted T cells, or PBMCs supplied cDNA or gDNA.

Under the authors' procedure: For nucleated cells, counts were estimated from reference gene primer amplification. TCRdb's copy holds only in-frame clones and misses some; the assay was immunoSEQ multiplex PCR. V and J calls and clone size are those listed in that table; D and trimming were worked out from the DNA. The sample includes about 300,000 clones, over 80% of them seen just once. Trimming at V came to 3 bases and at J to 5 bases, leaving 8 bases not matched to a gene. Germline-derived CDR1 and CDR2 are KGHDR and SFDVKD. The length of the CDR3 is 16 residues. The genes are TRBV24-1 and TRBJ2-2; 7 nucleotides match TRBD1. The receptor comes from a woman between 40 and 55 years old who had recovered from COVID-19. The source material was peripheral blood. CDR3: CATSDPRQGATGELFF. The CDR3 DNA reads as TGTGCCACCAGTGATCCTCGACAGGGAGCTACCGGGGAGCTGTTTTTT.